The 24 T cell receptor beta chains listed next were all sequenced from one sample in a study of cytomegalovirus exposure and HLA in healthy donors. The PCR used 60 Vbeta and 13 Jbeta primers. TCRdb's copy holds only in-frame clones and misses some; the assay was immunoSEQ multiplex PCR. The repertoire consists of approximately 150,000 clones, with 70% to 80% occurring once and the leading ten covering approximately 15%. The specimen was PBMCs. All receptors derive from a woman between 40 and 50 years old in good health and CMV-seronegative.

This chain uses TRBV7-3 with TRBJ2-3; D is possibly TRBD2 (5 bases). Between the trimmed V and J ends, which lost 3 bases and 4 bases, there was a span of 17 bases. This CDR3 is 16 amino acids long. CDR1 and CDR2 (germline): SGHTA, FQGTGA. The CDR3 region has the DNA TGTGCCAGCAGCTTCCGAGCTTTAGCGAACCCAGATACGCAGTATTTT. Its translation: CASSFRALANPDTQYF.

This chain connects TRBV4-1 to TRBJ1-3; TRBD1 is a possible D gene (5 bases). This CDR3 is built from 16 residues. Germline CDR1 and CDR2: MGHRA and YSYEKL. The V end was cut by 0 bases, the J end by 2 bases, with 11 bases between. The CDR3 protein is CASSQDKTAPGNTIYF. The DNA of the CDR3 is TGCGCCAGCAGCCAAGATAAGACAGCCCCTGGAAACACCATATATTTT.

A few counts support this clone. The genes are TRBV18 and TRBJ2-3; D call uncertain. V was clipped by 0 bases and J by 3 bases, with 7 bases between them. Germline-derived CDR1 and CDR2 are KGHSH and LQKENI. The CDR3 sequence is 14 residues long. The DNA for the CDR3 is TGTGCCAGCTCACCACCCCTAATGACAGATACGCAGTATTTT. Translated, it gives CASSPPLMTDTQYF.

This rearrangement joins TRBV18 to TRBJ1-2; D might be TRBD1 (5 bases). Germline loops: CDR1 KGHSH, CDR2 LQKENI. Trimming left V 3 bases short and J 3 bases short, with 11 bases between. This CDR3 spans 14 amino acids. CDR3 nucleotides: TGTGCCAGCTCACCCAGTGGGGGGGACTATGGCTACACCTTC. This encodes CASSPSGGDYGYTF.

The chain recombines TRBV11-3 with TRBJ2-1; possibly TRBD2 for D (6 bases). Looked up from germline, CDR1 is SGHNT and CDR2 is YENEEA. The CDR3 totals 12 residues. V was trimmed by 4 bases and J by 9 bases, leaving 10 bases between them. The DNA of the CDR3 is TGTGCCAGCAGCTATAGGGGAGGTGAGCAGTTCTTC. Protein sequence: CASSYRGGEQFF. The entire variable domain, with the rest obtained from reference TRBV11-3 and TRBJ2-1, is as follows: EAGVVQSPRYKIIEKKQPVAFWCNPISGHNTLYWYLQNLGQGPELLIRYENEEAVDDSQLPKDRFSAERLKGVDSTLKIQPAELGDSAVYLCASSYRGGEQFFGPGTRLTVL.

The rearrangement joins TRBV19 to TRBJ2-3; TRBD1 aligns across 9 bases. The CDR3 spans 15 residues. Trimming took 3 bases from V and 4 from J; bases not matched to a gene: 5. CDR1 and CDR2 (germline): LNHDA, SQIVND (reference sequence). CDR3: CASSIAQGAADTQYF. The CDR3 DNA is TGTGCCAGTAGTATCGCACAGGGGGCTGCAGATACGCAGTATTTT.

The CDR3 nucleotides read TGTGCCAGCAGCCACCGAACAGGGGCCGGCACTGAAGCTTTCTTT. Protein product: CASSHRTGAGTEAFF. The rearrangement uses TRBV4-2 and TRBJ1-1; the match to TRBD1 covers 7 bases. The ends lost 3 bases at V and 4 bases at J; junction bases unmatched: 8. CDR1 is LGHNA, CDR2 YNFKEQ, per germline. The CDR3 covers 15 residues.

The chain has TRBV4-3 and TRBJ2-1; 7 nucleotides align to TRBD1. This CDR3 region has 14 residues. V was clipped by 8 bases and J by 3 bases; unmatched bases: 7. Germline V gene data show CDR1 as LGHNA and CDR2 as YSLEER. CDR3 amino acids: CASDRDRLYNEQFF. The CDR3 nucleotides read TGCGCCAGCGACCGGGACAGACTCTACAATGAGCAGTTCTTC.

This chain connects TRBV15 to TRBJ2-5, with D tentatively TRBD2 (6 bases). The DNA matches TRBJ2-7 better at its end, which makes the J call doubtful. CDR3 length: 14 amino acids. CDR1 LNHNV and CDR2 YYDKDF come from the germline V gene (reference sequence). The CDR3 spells CATSTGLSLYEQYF. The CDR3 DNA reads TGTGCCACCAGCACGGGACTGAGCCTCTACGAGCAGTACTTC.

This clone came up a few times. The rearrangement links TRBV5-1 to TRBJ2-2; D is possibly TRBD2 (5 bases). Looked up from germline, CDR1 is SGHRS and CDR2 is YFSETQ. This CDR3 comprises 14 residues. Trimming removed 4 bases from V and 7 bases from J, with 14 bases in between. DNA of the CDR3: TGCGCCAGCAGCGAGGGCTTCAGAGGCGGGGAGCTGTTTTTT. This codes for CASSEGFRGGELFF.

CDR3 bases: TGTGCCAGCAGCTTACTGGGGACTGAGTACAATGAGCAGTTCTTC. It is translated as CASSLLGTEYNEQFF. The chain is built from TRBV13 and TRBJ2-1; tentatively, D is TRBD2 (6 bases). Germline loops: CDR1 PRHDT, CDR2 FYEKMQ (reference sequence). The CDR3 runs 15 residues. The V gene lost 2 bases and the J gene lost 4 bases, with 12 bases spanning the gap.

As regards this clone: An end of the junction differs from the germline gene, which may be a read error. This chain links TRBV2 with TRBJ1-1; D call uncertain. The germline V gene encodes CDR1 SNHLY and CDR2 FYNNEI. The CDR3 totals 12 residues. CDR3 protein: CASSEGPSEAFF. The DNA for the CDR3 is TGTGCCAGCAGCGAAGGTCCGTCTGAAGCTTTCTTT.

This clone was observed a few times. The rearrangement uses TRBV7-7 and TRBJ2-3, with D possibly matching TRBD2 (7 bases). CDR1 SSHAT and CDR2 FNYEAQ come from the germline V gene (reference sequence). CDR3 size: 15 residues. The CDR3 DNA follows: TGTGCTAGTACCCCTTTGGGGGGGCAGGGAGATACGCAGTATTTT. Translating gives CASTPLGGQGDTQYF.

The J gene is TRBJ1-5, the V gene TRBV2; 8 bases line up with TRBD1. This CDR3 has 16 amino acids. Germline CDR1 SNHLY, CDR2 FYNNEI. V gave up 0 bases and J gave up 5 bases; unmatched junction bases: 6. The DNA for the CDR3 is TGTGCCAGCAGTGAAGCGAGGGGGACAGGCGATCAGCCCCAGCATTTT. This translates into CASSEARGTGDQPQHF.

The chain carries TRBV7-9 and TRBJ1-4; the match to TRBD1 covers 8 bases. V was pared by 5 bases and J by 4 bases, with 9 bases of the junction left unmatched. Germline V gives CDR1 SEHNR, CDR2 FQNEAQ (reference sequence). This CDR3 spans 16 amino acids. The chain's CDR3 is CASSPGGTGHNEKLFF. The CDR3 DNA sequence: TGTGCCAGCAGCCCCGGAGGGACAGGTCATAATGAAAAACTGTTTTTT. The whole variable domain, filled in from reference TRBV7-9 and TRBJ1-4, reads DTGVSQNPRHKITKRGQNVTFRCDPISEHNRLYWYRQTLGQGPEFLTYFQNEAQLEKSRLLSDRFSAERPKGSFSTLEIQRTEQGDSAMYLCASSPGGTGHNEKLFFGSGTQLSVL.

The CDR3, as DNA: TGCGCCAGCAGCCCTGGTGAGGGTTTGGTAGCTTTCTTT. Translation: CASSPGEGLVAFF. This chain connects TRBV5-1 to TRBJ1-1; D not resolved. Germline V CDR1 and CDR2: SGHRS, YFSETQ. The CDR3 is made up of 13 amino acids. Trimming pared 4 bases from V and 10 bases from J, leaving 17 bases between.

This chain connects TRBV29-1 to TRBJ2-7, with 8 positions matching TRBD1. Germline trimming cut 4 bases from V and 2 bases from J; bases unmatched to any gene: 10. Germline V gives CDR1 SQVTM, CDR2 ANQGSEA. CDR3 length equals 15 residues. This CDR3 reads CSVVRQGTFPYEQYF. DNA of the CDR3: TGCAGCGTTGTACGACAGGGGACCTTCCCCTACGAGCAGTACTTC.

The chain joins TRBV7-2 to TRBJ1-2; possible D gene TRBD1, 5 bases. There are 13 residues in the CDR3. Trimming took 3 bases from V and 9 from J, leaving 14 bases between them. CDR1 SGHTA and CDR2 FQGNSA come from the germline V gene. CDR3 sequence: CASSLVGVGSYTF. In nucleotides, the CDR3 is TGTGCCAGCAGCTTGGTAGGGGTTGGCAGCTACACCTTC.

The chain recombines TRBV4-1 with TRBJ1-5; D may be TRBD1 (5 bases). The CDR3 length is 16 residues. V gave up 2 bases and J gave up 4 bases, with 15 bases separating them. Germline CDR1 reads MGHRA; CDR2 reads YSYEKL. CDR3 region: CASSQPWRGGNQPQHF. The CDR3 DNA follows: TGCGCCAGCAGCCAACCTTGGAGGGGAGGGAATCAGCCCCAGCATTTT.

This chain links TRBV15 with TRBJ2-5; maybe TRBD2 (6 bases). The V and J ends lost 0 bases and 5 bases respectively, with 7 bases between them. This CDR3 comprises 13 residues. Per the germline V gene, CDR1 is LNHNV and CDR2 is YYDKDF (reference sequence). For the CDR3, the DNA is TGTGCCACCAGCAGAGACCTAGCGGAGACCCAGTACTTC. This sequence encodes CATSRDLAETQYF.

CDR3 DNA: TGTGCCGGCGGGACTAGCGGCACAGATACGCAGTATTTT. Amino acid sequence: CAGGTSGTDTQYF. The chain joins TRBV10-3 to TRBJ2-3, with TRBD2 identical over 10 bases. Germline CDR1 reads ENHRY; CDR2 reads SYGVKD. With 11 bases clipped from V and 1 base from J, the junction kept 3 bases outside the gene matches. The CDR3 is made up of 13 amino acids.

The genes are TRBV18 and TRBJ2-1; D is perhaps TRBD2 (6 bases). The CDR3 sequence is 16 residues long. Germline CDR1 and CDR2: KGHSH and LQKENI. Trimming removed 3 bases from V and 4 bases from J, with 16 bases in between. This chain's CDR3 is CASSPAPSGHYNEQFF. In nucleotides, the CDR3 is TGTGCCAGCTCACCTGCACCCAGCGGGCATTACAATGAGCAGTTCTTC.

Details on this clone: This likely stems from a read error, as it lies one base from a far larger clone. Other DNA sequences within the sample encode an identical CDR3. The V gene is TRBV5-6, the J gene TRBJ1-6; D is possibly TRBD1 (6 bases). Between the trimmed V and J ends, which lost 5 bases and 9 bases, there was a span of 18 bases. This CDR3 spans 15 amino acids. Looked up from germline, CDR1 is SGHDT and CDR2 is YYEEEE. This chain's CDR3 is CASSRDRWQGSPLHF. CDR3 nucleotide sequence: TGTGCCAGCAGTCGCGACAGGTGGCAAGGTTCACCCCTCCACTTT.

The CDR3 loop reads CASSGFPSGGVNEQFF. CDR3 coding DNA: TGTGCCAGCAGCGGTTTCCCTTCGGGAGGTGTAAATGAGCAGTTCTTC. The chain links TRBV7-6 to TRBJ2-1; 7 nucleotides align to TRBD2. This CDR3 comprises 16 residues. From germline, CDR1 is SGHVS and CDR2 FNYEAQ. The trim removed 5 bases at V and 7 bases at J, leaving 14 bases unmatched.